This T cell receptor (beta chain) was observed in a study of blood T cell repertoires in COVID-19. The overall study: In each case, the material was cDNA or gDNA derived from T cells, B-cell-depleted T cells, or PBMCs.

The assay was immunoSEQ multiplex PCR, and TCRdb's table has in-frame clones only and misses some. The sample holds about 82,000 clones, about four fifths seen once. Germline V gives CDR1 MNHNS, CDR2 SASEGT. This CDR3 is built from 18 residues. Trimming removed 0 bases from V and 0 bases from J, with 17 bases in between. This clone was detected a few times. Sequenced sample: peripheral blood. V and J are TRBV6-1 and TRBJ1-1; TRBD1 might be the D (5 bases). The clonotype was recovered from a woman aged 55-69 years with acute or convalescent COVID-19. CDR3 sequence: CASSEARPGSSMNTEAFF. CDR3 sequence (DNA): TGTGCCAGCAGTGAAGCCAGGCCAGGGTCCTCCATGAACACTGAAGCTTTCTTT.